The 25 T cell receptor beta chains presented below share a single source sample, sequenced in a study of blood T cell repertoires in COVID-19. TCRdb keeps only in-frame clones here, not all; method: immunoSEQ multiplex PCR. In the table there are about 440,000 clones, about nine tenths of which are singletons. Material for sequencing was peripheral blood. The receptors come from a woman in her forties or fifties with COVID-19, enrolled during active disease.

The chain uses TRBV4-2 and TRBJ1-3; D is undetermined. CDR1 is LGHNA, CDR2 YNFKEQ, per germline. The V gene lost 4 bases and the J gene lost 4 bases, with 11 bases spanning the gap. The CDR3 sequence is 14 residues long. The CDR3 loop is CASSLFTPGNTIYF. Written as DNA, the CDR3 is TGTGCCAGCAGCCTCTTCACTCCCGGAAACACCATATATTTT.

The chain employs TRBV10-3 and TRBJ1-1, with D hard to call. Germline V gives CDR1 ENHRY, CDR2 SYGVKD. The CDR3 extends over 14 amino acids. V was cut by 3 bases and J by 5 bases, with 13 bases left in between. The CDR3 sequence is CAISDGGGRTEAFF. The CDR3 DNA is TGTGCCATCAGTGACGGCGGTGGGAGAACTGAAGCTTTCTTT.

The J gene is TRBJ2-7, the V gene TRBV28; D perhaps matches TRBD2 (7 bases). Germline loops: CDR1 MDHEN, CDR2 SYDVKM. The CDR3 extends over 16 amino acids. Between the trimmed V and J ends, which lost 6 bases and 3 bases, there was a span of 21 bases. This chain's CDR3 is CASRGGRMGQGYEQYF. DNA for the CDR3: TGTGCCAGCAGGGGGGGGCGAATGGGGCAAGGCTACGAGCAGTACTTC.

Here the CDR3 DNA reads TGTGCCAGCAGTCGGGACAGGAGCTCCTACGAGCAGTACTTC. It specifies CASSRDRSSYEQYF. The chain carries TRBV25-1 and TRBJ2-7; 8 bases fit TRBD1. The length of the CDR3 is 14 residues. Germline CDR1 and CDR2: MGHDK and SYGVNS. J lost 0 bases, V lost 5 bases, and 3 bases had no gene match.

The chain employs TRBV4-1 and TRBJ1-4, with D possibly matching TRBD1 (6 bases). The length of the CDR3 is 16 residues. Trimming stripped 2 bases from V and 0 bases from J, with 10 bases between. From germline, CDR1 is MGHRA and CDR2 YSYEKL. The CDR3 DNA sequence: TGCGCCAGCAGCCAATCGAGGACAGCAACTAATGAAAAACTGTTTTTT. It codes for CASSQSRTATNEKLFF.

This chain links TRBV6-5 with TRBJ1-1; TRBD1 matches 8 bases. The length of the CDR3 is 12 residues. With 11 bases clipped from V and 5 bases from J, the junction kept 7 bases outside the gene matches. Germline lookup yields CDR1 MNHEY and CDR2 SVGAGI. DNA of the CDR3: TGTGCCGTTACGACAGGGGTAACTGAAGCTTTCTTT. It is translated as CAVTTGVTEAFF.

The V call is TRBV5-1, the J call TRBJ2-1, with 7 nucleotides matching TRBD2. The CDR3 runs 11 residues. Germline-derived CDR1 and CDR2 are SGHRS and YFSETQ. The ends lost 7 bases at V and 7 bases at J; junction bases unmatched: 2. CDR3 in amino acids: CASGRENEQFF. The CDR3 coding sequence is TGCGCCAGCGGGAGGGAAAATGAGCAGTTCTTC.

The V call is TRBV6-5, the J call TRBJ2-7; tentatively, D is TRBD2 (6 bases). CDR1 is MNHEY, CDR2 SVGAGI, per germline. The ends were cut back, 0 bases at V and 1 base at J, with 10 bases in the middle. The CDR3 has 15 residues. This CDR3 reads CASSYSSGLSYEQYF. The CDR3 DNA is TGTGCCAGCAGTTACTCGTCGGGACTTTCCTACGAGCAGTACTTC.

The chain combines TRBV5-6 with TRBJ1-5; no reliable D call. The V and J ends lost 0 bases and 2 bases respectively, with 9 bases between them. The CDR3 is made up of 15 amino acids. CDR1 and CDR2 (germline): SGHDT, YYEEEE. The CDR3: CASSLVREGNQPQHF. The DNA of the CDR3 is TGTGCCAGCAGCTTGGTTAGGGAGGGCAATCAGCCCCAGCATTTT.

J is TRBJ2-7 and V is TRBV5-4; TRBD2 is a possible D gene (6 bases). CDR1 SGHNT and CDR2 YYREEE come from the germline V gene (reference sequence). The CDR3 is made up of 13 amino acids. Trimming left V 0 bases short and J 5 bases short, with 9 bases between. CDR3 coding DNA: TGTGCCAGCAGCTTGGTCGGAGGGAACGAGCAGTACTTC. Residues: CASSLVGGNEQYF.

This clone has a single count. The chain employs TRBV2 and TRBJ1-2, with TRBD1 identical over 8 bases. V dropped 7 bases and J dropped 4; count of bases not matched to a gene: 8. CDR3 length equals 14 residues. Per germline, CDR1 SNHLY and CDR2 FYNNEI. The CDR3 region has the DNA TGTGCCAGCAAGCAGGGGGCCTTGGGCTATGGCTACACCTTC. Amino acid sequence: CASKQGALGYGYTF.

The chain uses TRBV27 and TRBJ1-1; no reliable D call. From germline, CDR1 is MNHEY and CDR2 SMNVEV (reference sequence). This CDR3 is 13 amino acids long. V was pared by 7 bases and J by 4 bases, with 13 bases between. Here the CDR3 DNA reads TGTGCCAGCACGGGTTTTGGCCGCACTGAAGCTTTCTTT. Translation gives CASTGFGRTEAFF.

The chain has TRBV27 and TRBJ2-1; the match to TRBD2 covers 10 bases. CDR1 MNHEY and CDR2 SMNVEV come from the germline V gene (reference sequence). Trimming cost V 5 bases and J 1 base; bases outside gene matches: 8. The CDR3 consists of 17 residues. The CDR3 is CASSPEAGGLSYNEQFF. In DNA, the CDR3 is TGTGCCAGCAGTCCTGAAGCGGGGGGGCTATCCTACAATGAGCAGTTCTTC.

In this sample, this clone turned up once. This chain joins TRBV2 and TRBJ2-3, with D possibly TRBD1 on 6 matching bases. CDR3 length: 13 amino acids. V was shortened by 10 bases and J by 2 bases, with 13 bases between the two germline ends. Germline CDR1 reads SNHLY; CDR2 reads FYNNEI. In DNA, the CDR3 is TGTGCCACCGAGACAGGCCTCACAGATACGCAGTATTTT. It translates to CATETGLTDTQYF.

This chain connects TRBV29-1 to TRBJ2-7; 8 positions agree with TRBD1. There are 14 residues in the CDR3. V trimming: 7 bases; J trimming: 2 bases; junction bases outside the gene matches: 10. Germline values: CDR1 SQVTM, CDR2 ANQGSEA. The CDR3 DNA is TGCAGCGCCTCAGACAGGGGAGCAGCCTACGAGCAGTACTTC. It is translated as CSASDRGAAYEQYF.

The chain combines TRBV10-2 with TRBJ2-1; 8 bases agree with TRBD1. The germline CDR1 and CDR2 sequences are WSHSY and SAAADI. CDR3 size: 13 residues. The V segment lost 8 bases and the J segment 7 bases; nucleotides outside the gene matches: 7. The CDR3 loop is CASRPGQVNEQFF. The DNA for the CDR3 is TGCGCCAGCCGGCCGGGACAGGTGAATGAGCAGTTCTTC.

The chain couples TRBV18 to TRBJ2-5; 9 nucleotides line up with TRBD2. CDR1 is KGHSH and CDR2 is LQKENI in the germline V gene. Trimming removed 1 base from V and 0 bases from J; junction bases left unmatched: 6. This CDR3 spans 17 amino acids. In DNA form, the CDR3 reads TGTGCCAGCTCACCACGTAGCGGGGGTTCGCACCAAGAGACCCAGTACTTC. It translates to CASSPRSGGSHQETQYF.

V is TRBV7-3 and J is TRBJ2-2; D not resolved. Germline CDR1 and CDR2: SGHTA and FQGTGA. The CDR3 loop spans 15 amino acids. V was shortened by 0 bases and J by 0 bases, with 5 bases between the two germline ends. CDR3 protein: CASSLTFSNTGELFF. In DNA form, the CDR3 reads TGTGCCAGCAGCTTAACGTTCTCGAACACCGGGGAGCTGTTTTTT.

This sequence joins TRBV27 and TRBJ2-7; maybe TRBD2 (7 bases). The CDR3 spans 15 residues. Germline V CDR1 and CDR2: MNHEY, SMNVEV (reference sequence). V gave up 7 bases and J gave up 0 bases, with 16 bases separating them. The CDR3: CASKGGGPISYEQYF. The CDR3 DNA sequence: TGTGCCAGCAAGGGGGGGGGCCCCATCTCCTACGAGCAGTACTTC.

This clone was counted between two and nine times. The chain carries TRBV6-6 and TRBJ1-5, with D possibly matching TRBD1 (6 bases). This CDR3 is 15 amino acids long. V dropped 6 bases and J dropped 0 bases, with 12 bases sitting between them. The germline V gene has CDR1 MNHNY and CDR2 SVGAGI (reference sequence). The CDR3 nucleotides read TGTGCCAGCAGCATCTCAGGGGCTAGCAATCAGCCCCAGCATTTT. It yields the protein CASSISGASNQPQHF.

The chain has TRBV4-1 and TRBJ1-5; 7 bases fit TRBD1. Trimming took 1 base from V and 4 from J; bases not matched to a gene: 13. Germline V gives CDR1 MGHRA, CDR2 YSYEKL. The CDR3 has 18 residues. The CDR3 sequence is CASSQGRMGTELNQPQHF. The CDR3 DNA sequence: TGCGCCAGCAGCCAAGGGCGGATGGGGACAGAGCTTAATCAGCCCCAGCATTTT.

This clone came up once. The rearrangement links TRBV15 to TRBJ2-7; possible D gene TRBD2, 6 bases. Germline CDR1 and CDR2: LNHNV and YYDKDF (reference sequence). V gave up 0 bases and J gave up 4 bases, with 13 bases separating them. The CDR3 is 15 amino acids. This chain's CDR3 is CATSRDGGARYEQYF. The DNA for the CDR3 is TGTGCCACCAGCAGAGATGGAGGGGCCCGTTACGAGCAGTACTTC. The variable domain in full, with the rest retrieved from reference TRBV15 and TRBJ2-7, is DAMVIQNPRYQVTQFGKPVTLSCSQTLNHNVMYWYQQKSSQAPKLLFHYYDKDFNNEADTPDNFQSRRPNTSFCFLDIRSPGLGDTAMYLCATSRDGGARYEQYFGPGTRLTVT.

The chain joins TRBV2 to TRBJ1-2, with D possibly matching TRBD1 (6 bases). V lost 4 bases to trimming and J lost 5 bases, with 8 bases between them. The CDR3 has 12 amino acids. CDR1 is SNHLY, CDR2 FYNNEI, per germline. CDR3 loop: CASSGQGYGYTF. CDR3 bases: TGTGCCAGCAGTGGTCAGGGGTATGGCTACACCTTC.

The V and J genes are TRBV19 and TRBJ1-1; D is unresolved. The CDR3 has 16 amino acids. CDR1 and CDR2 (germline): LNHDA, SQIVND (reference sequence). V lost 1 base to trimming and J lost 4 bases, with 16 bases between them. The CDR3 loop reads CASSIAEGSSSTEAFF. The CDR3 DNA follows: TGTGCCAGTAGTATAGCCGAGGGTTCATCAAGCACTGAAGCTTTCTTT.

V usage is TRBV6-5 and J usage is TRBJ2-7, with D possibly TRBD1 on 5 matching bases. Trimming shortened V by 5 bases and J by 2 bases, and 13 bases separated the two germline ends. The CDR3 totals 14 residues. Germline V gene data show CDR1 as MNHEY and CDR2 as SVGAGI. As DNA, the CDR3 is TGTGCCAGCAGTACCCCAGGGCCAGCCTACGAGCAGTACTTC. Residues: CASSTPGPAYEQYF.